This is a list of T cell receptor beta chains from one sample in a study of blood T cell repertoires in COVID-19. Assay: immunoSEQ multiplex PCR; the TCRdb copy retains only in-frame clones and omits some. Here the sample spans some 160,000 clones, about 77% being singletons. What was sequenced was peripheral blood. All receptors derive from a woman aged 80 or older with acute or convalescent COVID-19. Both conserved end residues are part of each CDR3. A D gene is named only where the DNA matches it firmly. Clone size, where shown, is once, few, many, or a class for clones that have expanded.

D gene: NA; V gene: TRBV7-5; clone size: few; J gene: TRBJ2-7; CDR3 DNA: TGTGCCAGAGAGGCGGGAGGTCTCTACGAGCAGTACTTC; CDR3 protein: CAREAGGLYEQYF
D gene: NA; V gene: TRBV4-1; clone size: NA; J gene: TRBJ1-5; CDR3 DNA: TGCGCCAGCAGCCAGGGAGCTGACCAGCCCCAGCATTTT; CDR3 protein: CASSQGADQPQHF
D gene: TRBD1; V gene: TRBV15; clone size: NA; J gene: TRBJ1-5; CDR3 DNA: TGTGCCACCAGCCGCCGGGACAGGGTCCAGCCCCAGCATTTT; CDR3 protein: CATSRRDRVQPQHF
D gene: NA; V gene: TRBV12-5; clone size: NA; J gene: TRBJ1-5; CDR3 DNA: TGTGCTAGTGGAGAAACAGGGTTTCAGCCCCAGCATTTT; CDR3 protein: CASGETGFQPQHF
D gene: NA; V gene: TRBV9; clone size: NA; J gene: TRBJ1-1; CDR3 DNA: TGTGCCAGCAGCGTAACGGCAGGGGTGACGGTAGGGTCTGGGGCTTTCTTT; CDR3 protein: CASSVTAGVTVGSGAFF
D gene: NA; V gene: TRBV19; clone size: NA; J gene: TRBJ2-7; CDR3 DNA: TGTGCCAGTAGCACCCAGGGAGGTGAGCAGTACTTC; CDR3 protein: CASSTQGGEQYF
D gene: NA; V gene: TRBV5-1; clone size: NA; J gene: TRBJ1-4; CDR3 DNA: TGCGCCAGCAGCTTGAGCGCATTAGGTGAAAAACTGTTTTTT; CDR3 protein: CASSLSALGEKLFF
D gene: TRBD1; V gene: TRBV11-2; clone size: NA; J gene: TRBJ1-2; CDR3 DNA: TGTGCCAGCAGCTTAGAGGCGGGAGGGGGCGCGCACACCTTC; CDR3 protein: CASSLEAGGGAHTF
D gene: NA; V gene: TRBV5-1; clone size: NA; J gene: TRBJ1-6; CDR3 DNA: TGCGCCAGCAGCTTGCCAGGGGTTACCCTCCACTTT; CDR3 protein: CASSLPGVTLHF
D gene: TRBD2; V gene: TRBV11-1; clone size: NA; J gene: TRBJ2-1; CDR3 DNA: TGTGCCAGCGGGGAAAGCGGGAGGTCCTACAATGAGCAGTTCTTC; CDR3 protein: CASGESGRSYNEQFF
D gene: TRBD1; V gene: TRBV19; clone size: few; J gene: TRBJ2-3; CDR3 DNA: TGTGCCAGTACGGAGACAGGGTCCACAGATACGCAGTATTTT; CDR3 protein: CASTETGSTDTQYF
D gene: NA; V gene: TRBV5-1; clone size: NA; J gene: TRBJ1-3; CDR3 DNA: TGCGCCAGCACCCCGGACAGCTTCATGGGAAACACCATATATTTT; CDR3 protein: CASTPDSFMGNTIYF
D gene: NA; V gene: TRBV3-1/TRBV3-2; clone size: few; J gene: TRBJ1-1; CDR3 DNA: TGTGCCAGCAGCCAAGTTTCAACAGCAGGTTTAATCAAGAACACTGAAGCTTTCTTT; CDR3 protein: CASSQVSTAGLIKNTEAFF
D gene: NA; V gene: TRBV12-3/TRBV12-4; clone size: NA; J gene: TRBJ1-5; CDR3 DNA: TGTGCCAGCAGTTTCCAGGTCAATCAGCCCCAGCATTTT; CDR3 protein: CASSFQVNQPQHF
D gene: NA; V gene: TRBV5-6; clone size: NA; J gene: TRBJ1-5; CDR3 DNA: TGTGCCAGCAGCTCAATTCAACTCCAAGGGGGCAATCAGCCCCAGCATTTT; CDR3 protein: CASSSIQLQGGNQPQHF
D gene: NA; V gene: TRBV29-1; clone size: NA; J gene: TRBJ2-2; CDR3 DNA: TGCAGCGTTGAACCCGGCAGGGGTGGGACCGGGGAGCTGTTTTTT; CDR3 protein: CSVEPGRGGTGELFF
D gene: NA; V gene: TRBV24-1; clone size: few; J gene: TRBJ1-2; CDR3 DNA: TGTGCCACCAGTGAAGCACTAAACTATGGCTACACCTTC; CDR3 protein: CATSEALNYGYTF
D gene: NA; V gene: TRBV12-5; clone size: NA; J gene: TRBJ1-2; CDR3 DNA: TGTGCTAGTGGCCCGGGGGTGGGGTACTATGGCTACACCTTC; CDR3 protein: CASGPGVGYYGYTF
D gene: TRBD1; V gene: TRBV2; clone size: NA; J gene: TRBJ1-1; CDR3 DNA: TGTGCCAGCAGCAACGACAGGGGAGGCACTGAAGCTTTCTTT; CDR3 protein: CASSNDRGGTEAFF
D gene: NA; V gene: TRBV3-1/TRBV3-2; clone size: NA; J gene: TRBJ1-4; CDR3 DNA: TGTGCCAGCAGCCGAGGACAGTTGAAGGAAAAACTGTTTTTT; CDR3 protein: CASSRGQLKEKLFF
D gene: TRBD1; V gene: TRBV6-5; clone size: NA; J gene: TRBJ2-7; CDR3 DNA: TGTGCCAGCAGATCTGGACAGGGGTCTTCCTACGAGCAGTACTTC; CDR3 protein: CASRSGQGSSYEQYF
D gene: TRBD1; V gene: TRBV3-1/TRBV3-2; clone size: NA; J gene: TRBJ2-7; CDR3 DNA: TGTGCCAGCAGCCGACGCATCGCCGGGACAGCTGCCTACGAGCAGTACTTC; CDR3 protein: CASSRRIAGTAAYEQYF
D gene: NA; V gene: TRBV6-6; clone size: NA; J gene: TRBJ1-1; CDR3 DNA: TGTGCCAGCAGTCCACCCCGGGAGCTCAACACTGAAGCTTTCTTT; CDR3 protein: CASSPPRELNTEAFF
D gene: NA; V gene: TRBV19; clone size: NA; J gene: TRBJ1-1; CDR3 DNA: TGTGCCAGTAGTGTTGAGGACAGTGAAGCTTTCTTT; CDR3 protein: CASSVEDSEAFF
D gene: NA; V gene: TRBV30; clone size: NA; J gene: TRBJ2-3; CDR3 DNA: TGTGCCTGGGCCAATGTGGGGGGGCCCTCCACCCTAATTAGCACAGATACGCAGTATTTT; CDR3 protein: CAWANVGGPSTLISTDTQYF
D gene: TRBD1; V gene: TRBV28; clone size: NA; J gene: TRBJ2-7; CDR3 DNA: TGTGCCAGCAGACAGGGGGCTGGCGAGCAGTACTTC; CDR3 protein: CASRQGAGEQYF
D gene: NA; V gene: TRBV5-4; clone size: NA; J gene: TRBJ1-2; CDR3 DNA: TGTGCCAGCAGCTTGGTCCGGGAGGGTGGCTACACCTTC; CDR3 protein: CASSLVREGGYTF
D gene: TRBD1; V gene: TRBV19; clone size: NA; J gene: TRBJ1-4; CDR3 DNA: TGTGCCAGTAGTTTCGGGACAGGCGATGAAAAACTGTTTTTT; CDR3 protein: CASSFGTGDEKLFF
D gene: NA; V gene: TRBV6-5; clone size: NA; J gene: TRBJ2-3; CDR3 DNA: TGTGCCAGCAATCGGCGGGCGACTAGCACAGATACGCAGTATTTT; CDR3 protein: CASNRRATSTDTQYF
D gene: TRBD2; V gene: TRBV27; clone size: NA; J gene: TRBJ2-7; CDR3 DNA: TGTGCCAGCAGCCCCGTACTAGCGGGAATTTCCGAGCAGTACTTC; CDR3 protein: CASSPVLAGISEQYF
D gene: NA; V gene: TRBV28; clone size: NA; J gene: TRBJ1-3; CDR3 DNA: TGTGCCAGCATGTCGTGGGGAGTGGGCTCTGGAAACACCATATATTTT; CDR3 protein: CASMSWGVGSGNTIYF
D gene: TRBD2; V gene: TRBV6-6; clone size: NA; J gene: TRBJ2-1; CDR3 DNA: TGTGCCAGCAGTCCCCCTAGCGGGGGGGGCCGGACCTACAATGAGCAGTTCTTC; CDR3 protein: CASSPPSGGGRTYNEQFF
D gene: NA; V gene: TRBV5-1; clone size: once; J gene: TRBJ2-5; CDR3 DNA: TGCGCCAGCAGCTCTGCTAGCGCAGAAGAGACCCAGTACTTC; CDR3 protein: CASSSASAEETQYF
D gene: NA; V gene: TRBV9; clone size: few; J gene: TRBJ2-2; CDR3 DNA: TGTGCCAGCGGCCGTAGGGGATCGAACACCGGGGAGCTGTTTTTT; CDR3 protein: CASGRRGSNTGELFF
D gene: NA; V gene: TRBV4-1; clone size: NA; J gene: TRBJ2-2; CDR3 DNA: TGCGCCAGCAGCCTCTCTCAAAACTCCGGGGAGCTGTTTTTT; CDR3 protein: CASSLSQNSGELFF
D gene: TRBD1; V gene: TRBV28; clone size: NA; J gene: TRBJ1-5; CDR3 DNA: TGTGCCAGCACTATTGGACAGGGGAATCAGCCCCAGCATTTT; CDR3 protein: CASTIGQGNQPQHF
D gene: NA; V gene: TRBV9; clone size: NA; J gene: TRBJ1-6; CDR3 DNA: TGTGCCAGCAGTCATCATCGACCGACTCTCCAGCGTTGCCCCCTCCACTTT; CDR3 protein: CASSHHRPTLQRCPLHF
D gene: TRBD2; V gene: TRBV20-1; clone size: NA; J gene: TRBJ2-5; CDR3 DNA: TGCAGTGCTAGTAGTATAGCGGGAGAAGATCAAGAGACCCAGTACTTC; CDR3 protein: CSASSIAGEDQETQYF
D gene: NA; V gene: TRBV28; clone size: NA; J gene: TRBJ2-7; CDR3 DNA: TGTGCCAGCAGCCCAGGTTGGATGGAGGGCGAGCAGTACTTC; CDR3 protein: CASSPGWMEGEQYF
D gene: TRBD1; V gene: TRBV30; clone size: NA; J gene: TRBJ2-4; CDR3 DNA: TGTGCCTGGACCGGGACAGTTCTAGCCAAAAACATTCAGTACTTC; CDR3 protein: CAWTGTVLAKNIQYF
D gene: NA; V gene: TRBV5-8; clone size: NA; J gene: TRBJ1-1; CDR3 DNA: TGTGCCAGCAGCTTGTTGGTCAGGCTTGAAGCTTTCTTT; CDR3 protein: CASSLLVRLEAFF
D gene: NA; V gene: TRBV12-3/TRBV12-4; clone size: NA; J gene: TRBJ2-3; CDR3 DNA: TGTGCCACCAGGGCCACAGATACGCAGTATTTT; CDR3 protein: CATRATDTQYF
D gene: TRBD1; V gene: TRBV7-9; clone size: few; J gene: TRBJ2-2; CDR3 DNA: TGTGCCAGCAGCTCCCAGACAGGGCTGATCATGTCCGGGGAGCTGTTTTTT; CDR3 protein: CASSSQTGLIMSGELFF
D gene: TRBD2; V gene: TRBV6-4; clone size: NA; J gene: TRBJ2-1; CDR3 DNA: TGTGCCAGCAGCGCCGCTGGACTAGCGGGGGGTACCTCCTACAATGAGCAGTTCTTC; CDR3 protein: CASSAAGLAGGTSYNEQFF
D gene: TRBD1; V gene: TRBV30; clone size: once; J gene: TRBJ1-6; CDR3 DNA: TGTGCCTGGAACAGCAGGGGGCATGGTTCACCCCTCCACTTT; CDR3 protein: CAWNSRGHGSPLHF
D gene: TRBD2; V gene: TRBV2; clone size: NA; J gene: TRBJ2-4; CDR3 DNA: TGTGCCAGCAGTGAATTGACAGGGCCACTAGCGGGGGGGAAAAACATTCAGTACTTC; CDR3 protein: CASSELTGPLAGGKNIQYF
D gene: TRBD1; V gene: TRBV5-1; clone size: once; J gene: TRBJ2-7; CDR3 DNA: TGCGCCAGCAGCTCGGGACAGGGATCGGGGTACGAGCAGTACTTC; CDR3 protein: CASSSGQGSGYEQYF
D gene: NA; V gene: TRBV7-9; clone size: NA; J gene: TRBJ1-2; CDR3 DNA: TGTGCCAGCAGCTTACGGAGGTTGGCGACGGTGCGAGACTATGGCTACACCTTC; CDR3 protein: CASSLRRLATVRDYGYTF
D gene: TRBD1; V gene: TRBV6-2/TRBV6-3; clone size: NA; J gene: TRBJ1-4; CDR3 DNA: TGTGCCAGCAGCCCCGACAGGGAAGGCGTTGAAAAACTGTTTTTT; CDR3 protein: CASSPDREGVEKLFF
D gene: TRBD1; V gene: TRBV18; clone size: NA; J gene: TRBJ2-3; CDR3 DNA: TGTGCCAGCTCACCCGGGACAGGGGATCTGAATACGCAGTATTTT; CDR3 protein: CASSPGTGDLNTQYF
D gene: NA; V gene: TRBV6-2/TRBV6-3; clone size: few; J gene: TRBJ1-5; CDR3 DNA: TGTGCCAGCAGTTATAAGGGGCTTATTCAGCCCCAGCATTTT; CDR3 protein: CASSYKGLIQPQHF
D gene: TRBD1; V gene: TRBV7-9; clone size: NA; J gene: TRBJ1-2; CDR3 DNA: TGTGCCAGCAGCCCCTTGACAGGGGCTAACTATGGCTACACCTTC; CDR3 protein: CASSPLTGANYGYTF
D gene: TRBD1; V gene: TRBV7-2; clone size: NA; J gene: TRBJ1-2; CDR3 DNA: TGTGCCAGCAGCCCCCAGGGGGCGCGCGGCTACACCTTC; CDR3 protein: CASSPQGARGYTF
D gene: TRBD2; V gene: TRBV2; clone size: NA; J gene: TRBJ2-2; CDR3 DNA: TGTGCCAGCAGTGGGGGCTTTGCGGGAGGCCGGGAGCTGTTTTTT; CDR3 protein: CASSGGFAGGRELFF
D gene: TRBD1; V gene: TRBV5-1; clone size: NA; J gene: TRBJ1-4; CDR3 DNA: TGCGCCAGCAGCTCCCTGGGGACAGGGGGCGAAAAACTGTTTTTT; CDR3 protein: CASSSLGTGGEKLFF